Presented here are 27 T cell receptor beta chains from one specimen sequenced in a study of T cell changes during pregnancy in multiple sclerosis. Data came from immunoSEQ multiplex PCR; TCRdb stores just in-frame clones and leaves some out. The sample lists about 30,000 clones; about 93% were seen once. Sequenced material: CD8+ T cells from peripheral blood mononuclear cells, taken before pregnancy. The receptors originated from a female donor with multiple sclerosis, enrolled in a pregnancy study.

The chain recombines TRBV2 with TRBJ2-7, with a weak D call TRBD2 (6 bases). Per the germline V gene, CDR1 is SNHLY and CDR2 is FYNNEI. The V and J ends lost 7 bases and 1 base respectively, with 11 bases between them. The CDR3 has 13 amino acids. Here the CDR3 DNA reads TGTGCCAGCAACCGGCGGGGATCCTACGAGCAGTACTTC. It yields the protein CASNRRGSYEQYF.

The chain recombines TRBV25-1 with TRBJ2-2; 10 bases align to TRBD2. The CDR3 covers 14 residues. Germline V gene sequence: CDR1 MGHDK, CDR2 SYGVNS. V lost 10 bases and J lost 3; bases outside the gene matches: 5. For the CDR3, the DNA is TGTGCCACCTCCGGGACTAGCGACACCGGGGAGCTGTTTTTT. Amino acid sequence: CATSGTSDTGELFF. The complete variable domain, with remaining parts taken from reference TRBV25-1 and TRBJ2-2, reads EADIYQTPRYLVIGTGKKITLECSQTMGHDKMYWYQQDPGMELHLIHYSYGVNSTEKGDLSSESTVSRIRTEHFPLTLESARPSHTSQYLCATSGTSDTGELFFGEGSRLTVL.

The rearrangement uses TRBV7-9 and TRBJ1-1; D is ambiguous. The ends were cut back, 5 bases at V and 3 bases at J, with 13 bases in the middle. The germline V gene has CDR1 SEHNR and CDR2 FQNEAQ (reference sequence). This CDR3 has 14 amino acids. The CDR3 sequence is CASSQTTADTEAFF. The CDR3 bases are TGTGCCAGCAGCCAAACTACTGCTGACACTGAAGCTTTCTTT.

The V and J genes are TRBV2 and TRBJ1-1; D is unclear. The CDR3 loop spans 13 amino acids. Germline CDR1 reads SNHLY; CDR2 reads FYNNEI. V lost 4 bases to trimming and J lost 0 bases, with 6 bases between them. As DNA, the CDR3 is TGTGCCAGCAGTGTGGGAGTGAACACTGAAGCTTTCTTT. Protein: CASSVGVNTEAFF. Full variable domain (missing parts from reference TRBV2 and TRBJ1-1): EPEVTQTPSHQVTQMGQEVILRCVPISNHLYFYWYRQILGQKVEFLVSFYNNEISEKSEIFDDQFSVERPDGSNFTLKIRSTKLEDSAMYFCASSVGVNTEAFFGQGTRLTVV.

The rearrangement links TRBV6-4 to TRBJ2-2, with a tentative D call TRBD2 (5 bases). Germline V gene sequence: CDR1 MRHNA, CDR2 SNTAGT. V lost 3 bases to trimming and J lost 3 bases, with 5 bases between them. CDR3 length equals 13 residues. The CDR3 loop is CASSEADTGELFF. The DNA of the CDR3 is TGTGCCAGCAGTGAAGCGGACACCGGGGAGCTGTTTTTT.

This sequence joins TRBV10-3 and TRBJ2-5; the D gene is possibly TRBD1 (6 bases). Germline CDR1 and CDR2: ENHRY and SYGVKD. Between the trimmed V and J ends, which lost 2 bases and 2 bases, there was a span of 12 bases. This CDR3 comprises 15 residues. CDR3 amino acids: CAISEPGTQQETQYF. In DNA, the CDR3 is TGTGCCATCAGTGAGCCCGGGACACAACAAGAGACCCAGTACTTC.

The chain joins TRBV6-6 to TRBJ2-7, with 8 bases aligning to TRBD1. The CDR3 is made up of 14 amino acids. Germline V gene data show CDR1 as MNHNY and CDR2 as SVGAGI (reference sequence). V was clipped by 5 bases and J by 2 bases; unmatched bases: 5. Here the CDR3 DNA reads TGTGCCAGCAGTGCAGGGGGCCGAACCTACGAGCAGTACTTC. The encoded protein is CASSAGGRTYEQYF.

This clone was counted once. The chain has TRBV15 and TRBJ2-2, with 9 bases that match TRBD2. The CDR3 runs 18 residues. CDR1 is LNHNV and CDR2 is YYDKDF in the germline V gene (reference sequence). CDR3 sequence reads: CFAFVAGDKPKGTGELFF. The CDR3 nucleotides are TGTTTTGCATTTGTAGCGGGAGATAAGCCTAAAGGAACCGGGGAGCTGTTTTTT.

The V call is TRBV13, the J call TRBJ2-7; 13 bases fit TRBD2. Germline CDR1 is PRHDT and CDR2 is FYEKMQ (reference sequence). With V trimmed by 0 bases and J by 4 bases, 0 bases remained unmatched. The CDR3 runs 15 residues. DNA of the CDR3: TGTGCCAGCAGCTTAGGGACTAGCGGGAGGTACGAGCAGTACTTC. It is translated as CASSLGTSGRYEQYF.

The chain joins TRBV30 to TRBJ1-5; 11 bases map to TRBD1. Germline V gene lookup returns CDR1 GTSNPN and CDR2 SVGIG (reference sequence). The CDR3 runs 18 residues. V was pared by 1 base and J by 5 bases, with 13 bases of the junction left unmatched. Here the CDR3 DNA reads TGTGCCTGGAGTGGCCCCACCGGATTGGACAGGGGGCATCAGCCCCAGCATTTT. Its protein product is CAWSGPTGLDRGHQPQHF.

V gene TRBV4-1 combines with J gene TRBJ1-1; D not certain. CDR1 and CDR2 (germline): MGHRA, YSYEKL. The V end lost 0 bases, the J end lost 0 bases, and 5 bases lay between the germline ends. The CDR3 consists of 14 residues. The CDR3 sequence: CASSQDLMNTEAFF. CDR3 DNA sequence: TGCGCCAGCAGCCAAGATCTAATGAACACTGAAGCTTTCTTT.

The chain uses TRBV5-8 and TRBJ2-7, with D possibly being TRBD2 (6 bases). The CDR3 extends over 17 amino acids. Germline CDR1 SGHTS, CDR2 YDEGEE. V was clipped by 4 bases and J by 3 bases, with 23 bases between them. The CDR3 loop reads CASSADPRDSRIYEQYF. For the CDR3, the DNA is TGTGCCAGCAGCGCGGACCCCCGGGACTCGCGTATCTACGAGCAGTACTTC.

The J gene is TRBJ2-7, the V gene TRBV5-1, with 8 bases fitting TRBD2. The CDR3 extends over 14 amino acids. The J segment lost 3 bases and the V segment lost 2 bases, leaving 4 bases of the junction unmatched. Germline V CDR1 and CDR2: SGHRS, YFSETQ. The CDR3 DNA follows: TGCGCCAGCAGCTTAGCGGGAGCAGGCTACGAGCAGTACTTC. Amino acid sequence: CASSLAGAGYEQYF.

The chain links TRBV27 to TRBJ2-7; D is unclear. This CDR3 comprises 14 residues. V was clipped by 2 bases and J by 3 bases, with 11 bases between them. Germline V gene data show CDR1 as MNHEY and CDR2 as SMNVEV (reference sequence). The CDR3 is CASSLKAWSYEQYF. The CDR3 DNA sequence: TGTGCCAGCAGTTTAAAAGCCTGGAGCTACGAGCAGTACTTC.

The chain combines TRBV4-2 with TRBJ1-3, with 10 bases that match TRBD1. The V gene's germline CDR1 is LGHNA and CDR2 YNFKEQ. There are 19 residues in the CDR3. Trimming cost V 5 bases and J 0 bases; bases outside gene matches: 13. In DNA form, the CDR3 reads TGTGCCAGCAGCTTCACGGGACAGGGGACGTTAAGCTCTGGAAACACCATATATTTT. Translating gives CASSFTGQGTLSSGNTIYF.

The gene calls are TRBV7-2 and TRBJ2-1, with TRBD2 matching over 8 bases. The germline V gene encodes CDR1 SGHTA and CDR2 FQGNSA. The CDR3 extends over 15 amino acids. J was trimmed by 6 bases and V by 2 bases; bases with no gene match: 6. CDR3 residues: CASSLLNGRANEQFF. The CDR3 coding sequence is TGTGCCAGCAGCTTATTGAACGGGAGGGCCAATGAGCAGTTCTTC.

This chain links TRBV4-3 with TRBJ2-7; TRBD2 agrees at 7 bases. CDR1 LGHNA and CDR2 YSLEER come from the germline V gene. Trimming at V came to 0 bases and at J to 1 base, leaving 3 bases not matched to a gene. There are 15 residues in the CDR3. Here the CDR3 DNA reads TGCGCCAGCAGCCAAGATGAGCGGGAATCCTACGAGCAGTACTTC. It encodes CASSQDERESYEQYF.

V and J are TRBV6-1 and TRBJ1-2, with a tentative D call TRBD1 (6 bases). CDR3 length: 16 amino acids. Germline V gene sequence: CDR1 MNHNS, CDR2 SASEGT. The V gene lost 2 bases and the J gene lost 0 bases, with 13 bases spanning the gap. The CDR3 DNA reads TGTGCCAGCAGTGAATCCGAACAGGGAACTAACTATGGCTACACCTTC. The encoded protein is CASSESEQGTNYGYTF.

V and J are TRBV4-1 and TRBJ1-5; D gene unclear. Trimming removed 0 bases at V and 1 base at J, with 7 bases between. Looked up from germline, CDR1 is MGHRA and CDR2 is YSYEKL. The CDR3 length is 15 residues. This CDR3 is CASSQEPGSNQPQHF. In DNA, the CDR3 is TGCGCCAGCAGCCAAGAGCCAGGAAGCAATCAGCCCCAGCATTTT.

The chain links TRBV6-4 to TRBJ2-1, with 10 bases lining up with TRBD2. CDR1 and CDR2 (germline): MRHNA, SNTAGT. The V and J ends lost 4 bases and 0 bases, in that order; junction bases with no gene match: 3. The CDR3 has 16 residues. CDR3 sequence: CASSVAGGSSYNEQFF. CDR3 bases: TGTGCCAGCAGTGTAGCGGGAGGAAGCTCCTACAATGAGCAGTTCTTC.

The J gene is TRBJ2-1, the V gene TRBV6-5; the D gene is possibly TRBD1 (6 bases). The CDR3 sequence is 13 residues long. Per germline, CDR1 MNHEY and CDR2 SVGAGI. Trimming removed 6 bases at V and 1 base at J, with 7 bases between. CDR3 sequence reads: CASSQGSYNEQFF. The CDR3 nucleotides read TGTGCCAGCAGCCAGGGGTCCTACAATGAGCAGTTCTTC.

The chain carries TRBV7-3 and TRBJ1-1; 7 bases align to TRBD1. Trimming took 5 bases from V and 3 from J; bases not matched to a gene: 9. The CDR3 totals 15 residues. Germline loops: CDR1 SGHTA, CDR2 FQGTGA. CDR3 in DNA: TGTGCCAGCAGCGGGCACCCAGGGGGATACACTGAAGCTTTCTTT. This sequence encodes CASSGHPGGYTEAFF.

This clone appeared a single time. The chain is built from TRBV29-1 and TRBJ1-6; tentative D call: TRBD1 (5 bases). The length of the CDR3 is 11 residues. Trimming removed 0 bases at V and 14 bases at J, with 8 bases between. CDR1 and CDR2 from the germline V gene are SQVTM and ANQGSEA. In DNA form, the CDR3 reads TGCAGCGTTGAAGAAGGAGGGGCCCTCCACTTT. Translation gives CSVEEGGALHF.

This clone appeared a single time. The rearrangement uses TRBV11-2 and TRBJ2-1, with D perhaps matching TRBD2 (5 bases). Germline CDR1 reads SGHAT; CDR2 reads FQNNGV. The CDR3 covers 13 residues. V was clipped by 11 bases and J by 3 bases, with 14 bases between them. The CDR3 DNA reads as TGTGCCGGATTAGCGAAAAACTACAATGAGCAGTTCTTC. Translated: CAGLAKNYNEQFF.

The CDR3 is CASRRGREEEQYF. The CDR3 bases are TGTGCCAGCAGGAGAGGGAGGGAGGAGGAGCAGTACTTC. The genes are TRBV27 and TRBJ2-7, with 7 nucleotides matching TRBD2. The CDR3 length is 13 residues. Germline V gene sequence: CDR1 MNHEY, CDR2 SMNVEV (reference sequence). The junction had 9 bases not matched to a gene; V was cut back by 6 bases and J by 7 bases.

This chain joins TRBV27 and TRBJ2-5, with a weak D call TRBD2 (6 bases). Trimming stripped 3 bases from V and 6 bases from J, with 11 bases between. This CDR3 spans 13 amino acids. Germline V CDR1 and CDR2: MNHEY, SMNVEV (reference sequence). CDR3 bases: TGTGCCAGCAGTTTCGGTGCGGGAAAGACCCAGTACTTC. Its translation: CASSFGAGKTQYF.

The genes are TRBV9 and TRBJ2-5, with a possible D match to TRBD2 (6 bases). The DNA end is more similar to TRBJ2-7, so the J call may be wrong. Germline loops: CDR1 SGDLS, CDR2 YYNGEE. This CDR3 region has 15 residues. CDR3 sequence reads: CASSVGRGLHYEQYF. The CDR3 DNA reads as TGTGCCAGCAGCGTAGGGAGGGGCCTACACTACGAGCAGTACTTC.